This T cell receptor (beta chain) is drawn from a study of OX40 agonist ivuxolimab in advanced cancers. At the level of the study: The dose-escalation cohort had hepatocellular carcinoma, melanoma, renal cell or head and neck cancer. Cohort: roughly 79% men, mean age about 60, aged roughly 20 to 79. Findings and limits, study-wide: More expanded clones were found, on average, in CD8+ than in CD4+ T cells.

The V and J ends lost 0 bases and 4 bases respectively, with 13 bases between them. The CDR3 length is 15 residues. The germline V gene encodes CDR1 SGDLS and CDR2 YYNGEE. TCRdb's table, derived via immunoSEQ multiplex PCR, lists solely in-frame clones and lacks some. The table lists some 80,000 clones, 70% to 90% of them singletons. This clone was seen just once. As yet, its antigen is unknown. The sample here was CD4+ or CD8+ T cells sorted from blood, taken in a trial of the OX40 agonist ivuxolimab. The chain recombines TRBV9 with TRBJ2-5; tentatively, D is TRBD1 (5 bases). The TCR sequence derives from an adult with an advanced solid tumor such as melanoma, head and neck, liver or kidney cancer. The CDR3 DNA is TGTGCCAGCAGCGTAGATTGGATGGGGCGAGAGACCCAGTACTTC. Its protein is CASSVDWMGRETQYF.